This entry lists 13 T cell receptor beta chains sequenced from one sample in a study of human T cells and chemical hapten exposure. TCRdb passed the RACE reads through MiXCR, listing each CDR3 protein once. This sample carries fewer than 300,000 distinct CDR3 sequences, approximately 8.6% of them seen once, and the ten largest clones take about 2.1%. Time point reported: pre-sensitization, week 0. Treatment defined: therapeutic diphenylcyclopropenone sensitization with weekly scalp DPC. The sample was whole blood, taken in connection with sensitization to the hapten diphenylcyclopropenone (DPC). The receptor set was obtained from a woman aged 40 to 55 with alopecia areata. Some clones in this sample may be carry-over from other donors' samples.

This chain joins TRBV6-2 or TRBV6-3 and TRBJ1-1, with TRBD1 matching over 9 bases. Germline CDR1 MNHEY, CDR2 SVGEGT. The CDR3 has 17 amino acids. V gave up 2 bases and J gave up 4 bases; unmatched junction bases: 11. The CDR3 coding sequence is TGTGCCAGCAGTTACGGGACAGGGCTTTTGACTCGCACTGAAGCTTTCTTT. It codes for CASSYGTGLLTRTEAFF.

This clonotype was detected only a few times. V is TRBV7-2 and J is TRBJ2-5; D is perhaps TRBD1 or TRBD2 (5 bases each). This CDR3 spans 15 amino acids. V was cut by 5 bases and J by 3 bases, with 16 bases left in between. Germline values: CDR1 SGHTA, CDR2 FQGNSA. The DNA of the CDR3 is TGTGCCAGCAGCCCGCGTCCCGGGGCCAAAGAGACCCAGTACTTC. Translation gives CASSPRPGAKETQYF. The complete variable domain, with remaining parts taken from reference TRBV7-2 and TRBJ2-5, reads GAGVSQSPSNKVTEKGKDVELRCDPISGHTALYWYRQSLGQGLEFLIYFQGNSAPDKSGLPSDRFSAERTGGSVSTLTIQRTQQEDSAVYLCASSPRPGAKETQYFGPGTRLLVL.

The table lists this clonotype with many counts. V and J are TRBV4-3 and TRBJ2-2, with 8 positions matching TRBD2. CDR1 and CDR2 (germline): LGHNA, YSLEER. V gave up 1 base and J gave up 3 bases; unmatched junction bases: 1. The CDR3 runs 15 residues. This CDR3 is CASSQAGRDTGELFF. Here the CDR3 DNA reads TGCGCCAGCAGCCAAGCCGGGAGGGACACCGGGGAGCTGTTTTTT.

This sequence joins TRBV7-9 and TRBJ2-7; D may be TRBD1 (6 bases). Germline assignment: CDR1 SEHNR and CDR2 FQNEAQ (reference sequence). Trimming stripped 3 bases from V and 2 bases from J, with 11 bases between. CDR3 length: 14 amino acids. This CDR3 reads CASSFLQGPYEQYF. Written as DNA, the CDR3 is TGTGCCAGCAGCTTTTTGCAGGGGCCCTACGAGCAGTACTTC. The whole variable domain, remainder taken from reference TRBV7-9 and TRBJ2-7, is DTGVSQNPRHKITKRGQNVTFRCDPISEHNRLYWYRQTLGQGPEFLTYFQNEAQLEKSRLLSDRFSAERPKGSFSTLEIQRTEQGDSAMYLCASSFLQGPYEQYFGPGTRLTVT.

The chain uses TRBV12-3 or TRBV12-4 and TRBJ1-2; 9 bases match TRBD1. The CDR3 sequence is 16 residues long. After removal of 3 bases from V and 3 bases from J, the junction contained 8 bases not matched to a gene. The CDR3 here is CASSLGQGIKDYGYTF. CDR3 coding DNA: TGTGCCAGCAGTTTGGGACAGGGTATCAAGGACTATGGCTACACCTTC.

This clonotype was counted once. One end of the junction varies from germline; a read error may be responsible. The DNA of the CDR3 is TGTGCCGCCACGGACGACGCAGAAACGCAGTATTTT. Protein product: CAATDDAETQYF. The chain recombines TRBV10-3 with TRBJ2-3; D not resolved. Germline assignment: CDR1 ENHRY and CDR2 SYGVKD. This CDR3 comprises 12 residues.

In its sample, this clonotype was seen a few times. This chain links TRBV11-3 with TRBJ2-1, with D perhaps assigned TRBD1 or TRBD2 (8 bases each). Trimming took 5 bases from V and 4 from J, leaving 18 bases between them. The CDR3 consists of 16 residues. Germline V lookup: CDR1 SGHNT, CDR2 YENEEA. Here the CDR3 reads CASSPGGGTGYNEQFF. In DNA form, the CDR3 reads TGTGCCAGCAGCCCCGGGGGGGGGACAGGTTACAATGAGCAGTTCTTC.

At least ten counts were recorded for this clonotype. The rearrangement links TRBV6-6 to TRBJ2-1; D possibly corresponds to TRBD2 (6 bases). V gave up 4 bases and J gave up 7 bases, with 14 bases separating them. This CDR3 has 14 amino acids. Per the germline V gene, CDR1 is MNHNY and CDR2 is SVGAGI (reference sequence). In nucleotides, the CDR3 is TGTGCCAGCAGTTCGCGGGATTATGGGAATGAGCAGTTCTTC. Protein product: CASSSRDYGNEQFF.

The CDR3 reads CASSVLGTKRFF. The DNA of the CDR3 is TGTGCCAGCAGTGTGCTTGGGACCAAACGATTCTTC. The V call is TRBV2, the J call TRBJ2-1, with D perhaps given as TRBD1 or TRBD2 (5 bases each). V lost 4 bases and J 16 bases, leaving 17 bases between the germline ends. There are 12 residues in the CDR3. CDR1 SNHLY and CDR2 FYNNEI come from the germline V gene.

This clonotype was picked up a small number of times. This chain uses TRBV2 with TRBJ1-2; D is ambiguous. The V end was cut by 11 bases, the J end by 0 bases, with 10 bases between. Germline loops: CDR1 SNHLY, CDR2 FYNNEI. CDR3 length: 12 amino acids. The CDR3 nucleotides are TGTGCCGCTGGCCGTACTAACTATGGCTACACCTTC. Residues: CAAGRTNYGYTF.

The sample holds many counts of this clonotype. This chain's CDR3 is CASSQGYTQYF. As DNA, the CDR3 is TGTGCCAGCAGCCAGGGGTATACGCAGTATTTT. V usage is TRBV7-2 and J usage is TRBJ2-3, with D maybe TRBD1 (6 bases). Germline CDR1 SGHTA, CDR2 FQGNSA. Deletions cut 5 bases from V and 7 bases from J, with 7 bases between. The CDR3 spans 11 residues.

In its sample, this clonotype was seen a few times. The chain couples TRBV5-1 to TRBJ1-5, with no clear D. The germline V gene has CDR1 SGHRS and CDR2 YFSETQ. This CDR3 is 15 amino acids long. V lost 4 bases to trimming and J lost 0 bases, with 11 bases between them. The CDR3 DNA sequence: TGCGCCAGCAGCGTCACAGAGCCTAGCAATCAGCCCCAGCATTTT. Amino acid sequence: CASSVTEPSNQPQHF.

There are many counts of this clonotype. The V and J genes are TRBV9 and TRBJ1-3; TRBD1 matches at 9 bases. The germline CDR1 and CDR2 sequences are SGDLS and YYNGEE. The CDR3 consists of 15 residues. V trimming: 3 bases; J trimming: 3 bases; junction bases outside the gene matches: 4. CDR3 nucleotide sequence: TGTGCCAGCAGCGGGGGACAGGGATTTGGAAACACCATATATTTT. It codes for CASSGGQGFGNTIYF.